A single sample gave rise to the 22 T cell receptor beta chains below, sequenced in a study of blood T cell repertoires in COVID-19 (dated by TCRdb to about 2020). The library relied on the immunoSEQ multiplex PCR assay. Held by TCRdb, this immuneACCESS table contains in-frame sequences only and omits some clones. Under half of the omission traces to an unresolved V gene where checked; the cause of the rest is unknown. The sample includes about 56,000 clones, with 80% to 85% observed a single time. The top ten clonotypes cover over 10% of the sample. What was sequenced was peripheral blood. The receptors shown here come from an elderly woman with acute or convalescent COVID-19.

The gene calls are TRBV6-5 and TRBJ1-2; 7 bases fit TRBD1. The CDR3 runs to 12 residues. Germline V gene sequence: CDR1 MNHEY, CDR2 SVGAGI. The V and J ends lost 6 bases and 8 bases, in that order; junction bases with no gene match: 6. The CDR3 bases are TGTGCCAGCAGAGACAGGGCGGAGGGCTACACCTTC. Its protein is CASRDRAEGYTF.

This chain uses TRBV5-1 with TRBJ2-1, with D perhaps matching TRBD1 (6 bases). The germline V and J ends were trimmed by 6 bases and 8 bases, with 12 bases remaining between them. Germline assignment: CDR1 SGHRS and CDR2 YFSETQ. This CDR3 is built from 12 residues. CDR3 region: CASTAQGYEQFF. The CDR3 DNA reads TGCGCCAGCACTGCACAGGGCTATGAGCAGTTCTTC. Full variable domain (outside the CDR3, taken from reference TRBV5-1 and TRBJ2-1): KAGVTQTPRYLIKTRGQQVTLSCSPISGHRSVSWYQQTPGQGLQFLFEYFSETQRNKGNFPGRFSGRQFSNSRSEMNVSTLELGDSALYLCASTAQGYEQFFGPGTRLTVL.

The chain uses TRBV4-1 and TRBJ2-5, with D unresolved. The V gene lost 1 base and the J gene lost 4 bases, with 10 bases spanning the gap. In germline, CDR1 is MGHRA, CDR2 YSYEKL. This CDR3 comprises 14 residues. CDR3 bases: TGCGCCAGCAGCCAAGGAACTGGCGGAGAGACCCAGTACTTC. It specifies CASSQGTGGETQYF.

The chain employs TRBV19 and TRBJ2-5; 8 bases are shared with TRBD2. This CDR3 is 14 amino acids long. From germline, CDR1 is LNHDA and CDR2 SQIVND (reference sequence). V dropped 7 bases and J dropped 5; count of bases not matched to a gene: 9. The CDR3 sequence is CASTVTSDPETQYF. The CDR3 nucleotides read TGTGCCAGTACCGTGACTAGCGACCCTGAGACCCAGTACTTC.

The chain has TRBV6-5 and TRBJ1-1; D possibly corresponds to TRBD1 (5 bases). The CDR3 runs 15 residues. Per germline, CDR1 MNHEY and CDR2 SVGAGI. With 2 bases removed from V and 1 base from J, the gap between germline ends came to 11 bases. The CDR3 loop reads CASSYQPTGNTEAFF. The DNA for the CDR3 is TGTGCCAGCAGTTACCAACCTACAGGGAACACTGAAGCTTTCTTT.

V gene TRBV7-9 combines with J gene TRBJ2-3; D might be TRBD1 (6 bases). The CDR3 extends over 13 amino acids. Trimming took off 5 bases at V and 1 base at J, with 7 bases between the two ends. In germline, CDR1 is SEHNR, CDR2 FQNEAQ (reference sequence). CDR3 loop: CASSPGGTDTQYF. The DNA of the CDR3 is TGTGCCAGCAGCCCAGGGGGCACAGATACGCAGTATTTT.

The rearrangement links TRBV29-1 to TRBJ1-4; no clear D gene. The CDR3 length is 11 residues. Germline CDR1 reads SQVTM; CDR2 reads ANQGSEA. Deletions cut 4 bases from V and 11 bases from J, with 11 bases between. The CDR3 DNA sequence: TGCAGCGTTGTGGCGTCGGAGAAACTGTTTTTT. Translation gives CSVVASEKLFF. The full variable domain, with the rest looked up from reference TRBV29-1 and TRBJ1-4, is SAVISQKPSRDICQRGTSLTIQCQVDSQVTMMFWYRQQPGQSLTLIATANQGSEATYESGFVIDKFPISRPNLTFSTLTVSNMSPEDSSIYLCSVVASEKLFFGSGTQLSVL.

The rearrangement links TRBV9 to TRBJ2-3; TRBD2 agrees at 9 bases. From germline, CDR1 is SGDLS and CDR2 YYNGEE. The length of the CDR3 is 13 residues. After removal of 3 bases from V and 10 bases from J, the junction contained 6 bases not matched to a gene. The CDR3 sequence is CASSASSSGAQYF. DNA of the CDR3: TGTGCCAGCAGCGCAAGTTCTAGCGGGGCGCAGTATTTT.

DNA for the CDR3: TGTGCCAGCAGTTATGGCGGGGGTTATGAGCAGTTCTTC. Encoded protein: CASSYGGGYEQFF. This sequence joins TRBV6-2 or TRBV6-3 and TRBJ2-1, with 7 bases identical to TRBD2. This CDR3 region has 13 residues. Germline lookup yields CDR1 MNHEY and CDR2 SVGEGT. Trimming removed 3 bases from V and 8 bases from J; junction bases left unmatched: 4.

The chain couples TRBV11-2 to TRBJ2-7; 7 bases agree with TRBD1. Germline values: CDR1 SGHAT, CDR2 FQNNGV. Trimming cost V 3 bases and J 5 bases; bases outside gene matches: 7. CDR3 length: 14 amino acids. The CDR3 is CASSLTGYLDEQYF. Here the CDR3 DNA reads TGTGCCAGCAGCTTGACAGGGTACCTAGACGAGCAGTACTTC.

The V and J genes are TRBV3-1 (or the pseudogene TRBV3-2) and TRBJ2-4, with D perhaps matching TRBD1 (5 bases). Germline assignment: CDR1 LGHDT and CDR2 YNNKEL (reference sequence). The CDR3 covers 16 residues. With 1 base removed from V and 9 bases from J, the gap between germline ends came to 19 bases. CDR3 nucleotide sequence: TGTGCCAGCAGCCAAGTGGCTTCGGGTACAGGAGTCATTCAGTACTTC. Translation gives CASSQVASGTGVIQYF.

The gene calls are TRBV14 and TRBJ2-2; D unclear. CDR3 length equals 14 residues. Germline loops: CDR1 SGHDN, CDR2 FVKESK. Trimming took off 5 bases at V and 3 bases at J, with 10 bases between the two ends. The CDR3 reads CASSSSRYTGELFF. CDR3 DNA sequence: TGTGCCAGCAGCTCCTCGCGATACACCGGGGAGCTGTTTTTT.

The chain combines TRBV10-3 with TRBJ2-5, with TRBD2 identical over 9 bases. The CDR3 has 17 amino acids. Germline V gene sequence: CDR1 ENHRY, CDR2 SYGVKD. The trim removed 0 bases at V and 1 base at J, leaving 6 bases unmatched. The CDR3 loop reads CAISESGGGVTQETQYF. As DNA, the CDR3 is TGTGCCATCAGTGAGTCGGGCGGGGGGGTGACCCAAGAGACCCAGTACTTC.

The chain carries TRBV12-3 or TRBV12-4 and TRBJ1-2; 11 bases agree with TRBD1. After removal of 9 bases from V and 4 bases from J, the junction contained 4 bases not matched to a gene. The CDR3 consists of 13 residues. As DNA, the CDR3 is TGTGCCAGTGGACAGGGGGCGCGCTATGGCTACACCTTC. This translates into CASGQGARYGYTF.

This clone was picked up a small number of times. The rearrangement links TRBV2 to TRBJ2-2, with D perhaps matching TRBD2 (5 bases). V gave up 5 bases and J gave up 5 bases, with 12 bases separating them. The germline V gene has CDR1 SNHLY and CDR2 FYNNEI. This CDR3 is built from 14 residues. The CDR3 protein is CASSRVRGTGELFF. The DNA of the CDR3 is TGTGCCAGCAGTAGAGTCAGAGGGACCGGGGAGCTGTTTTTT.

This rearrangement joins TRBV5-6 to TRBJ1-3, with D tentatively TRBD1 (5 bases). Germline values: CDR1 SGHDT, CDR2 YYEEEE. Trimming removed 4 bases from V and 1 base from J, with 15 bases in between. This CDR3 contains 16 residues. Here the CDR3 DNA reads TGTGCCAGCAGCATCCGGGACTTCTTGTCTGGAAACACCATATATTTT. This gives the protein CASSIRDFLSGNTIYF.

This sequence joins TRBV6-5 and TRBJ1-2; D possibly corresponds to TRBD1 (5 bases). The CDR3 length is 12 residues. Germline-derived CDR1 and CDR2 are MNHEY and SVGAGI. V was clipped by 6 bases and J by 3 bases, with 8 bases between them. CDR3 nucleotides: TGTGCCAGCAGCCCGACAGACTATGGCTACACCTTC. It specifies CASSPTDYGYTF.

This clone was detected a few times. The chain combines TRBV7-9 with TRBJ1-6, with D perhaps TRBD1 (5 bases). Trimming left V 1 base short and J 7 bases short, with 11 bases between. The CDR3 is made up of 15 amino acids. Germline V gene sequence: CDR1 SEHNR, CDR2 FQNEAQ (reference sequence). CDR3 DNA: TGTGCCAGCAGCTTAGGGAGACAGACAAATTCACCCCTCCACTTT. Its protein is CASSLGRQTNSPLHF.

This clone is a singleton in its sample. The V gene is TRBV5-1, the J gene TRBJ1-4; D is possibly TRBD1 (5 bases). This CDR3 comprises 14 residues. Germline V gene sequence: CDR1 SGHRS, CDR2 YFSETQ. With 5 bases removed from V and 5 bases from J, the gap between germline ends came to 13 bases. CDR3 protein: CASRLRVGNEKLFF. In nucleotides, the CDR3 is TGCGCCAGCAGACTCAGGGTAGGAAATGAAAAACTGTTTTTT.

CDR3: CASSPYGAAGSGGELFF. As DNA, the CDR3 is TGTGCCAGCAGCCCGTATGGGGCCGCGGGGTCGGGCGGGGAGCTGTTTTTT. This chain joins TRBV9 and TRBJ2-2, with D possibly TRBD2 on 6 matching bases. V shed 4 bases and J shed 7 bases, with 23 bases lying between them. The CDR3 loop spans 17 amino acids. Per the germline V gene, CDR1 is SGDLS and CDR2 is YYNGEE.

The J gene is TRBJ2-7, the V gene TRBV5-4, with TRBD1 matching 8 bases. The CDR3 totals 19 residues. V lost 1 base, J lost 0 bases, and 15 bases stayed unmatched. Germline CDR1 and CDR2: SGHNT and YYREEE (reference sequence). In DNA, the CDR3 is TGTGCCAGCAGCTTGCTGCCAGGGGGCCCACTTACGCGCTCCTACGAGCAGTACTTC. Translation: CASSLLPGGPLTRSYEQYF.

The chain links TRBV3-1 (or the pseudogene TRBV3-2) to TRBJ2-7; D is unclear. The CDR3 runs to 14 residues. CDR1 LGHDT and CDR2 YNNKEL come from the germline V gene (reference sequence). V lost 4 bases and J lost 0, with 10 bases in between. The CDR3 sequence: CASSRPSSSYEQYF. CDR3 sequence (DNA): TGTGCCAGCAGCCGCCCGAGTAGCTCCTACGAGCAGTACTTC.